What follows are 10 T cell receptor beta chains derived from one specimen sequenced in a study of graft-versus-host responses after intestinal transplantation (dated by TCRdb to the early 2020s). To prepare the library, the immunoSEQ multiplex PCR assay was applied. Entries here come from immuneACCESS through TCRdb and include only in-frame sequences with V and J called. Some clones fail to appear in such tables; in the studies checked, an unresolved V gene covers under half of the shortfall, and the cause of the remainder is unknown. The sample table records tens of thousands of clones; roughly 89% of these occur just once. The ten largest account for roughly 1.7% of the sample. Dithiothreitol, EDTA incubations and collagenase D digestion were used to isolate intraepithelial and lamina propria lymphocytes from graft specimens. Source: ileum tissue, taken more than 350 days after transplant. The receptors were gathered from a human patient who received an intestinal transplant, so some T cells may come from the graft donor.

The chain recombines TRBV28 with TRBJ2-3, with D maybe TRBD2 (6 bases). Per germline, CDR1 MDHEN and CDR2 SYDVKM. V lost 3 bases to trimming and J lost 3 bases, with 10 bases between them. The CDR3 has 14 amino acids. The CDR3 coding sequence is TGTGCCAGCAGTTTCGGGACTGGGACAGATACGCAGTATTTT. Its translation: CASSFGTGTDTQYF.

The V gene is TRBV10-1, the J gene TRBJ1-2; D is perhaps TRBD1 (5 bases). There are 12 residues in the CDR3. Trimming removed 3 bases from V and 8 bases from J, with 10 bases in between. Germline V gives CDR1 WNHNN, CDR2 SYGVQD (reference sequence). For the CDR3, the DNA is TGCGCCAGCAGTGATGGGGGAAACGGCTACACCTTC. It codes for CASSDGGNGYTF.

The chain employs TRBV4-2 and TRBJ2-5; 13 nucleotides line up with TRBD2. Losses at the gene ends were 0 bases for V and 7 bases for J; bases not matched to a gene: 5. The CDR3 has 16 residues. Per germline, CDR1 LGHNA and CDR2 YNFKEQ. The DNA of the CDR3 is TGTGCCAGCAGCCAAGATACTAGCGGGAGGGAGTCGACCCAGTACTTC. This sequence encodes CASSQDTSGRESTQYF.

The chain couples TRBV5-6 to TRBJ1-2, with 9 bases lining up with TRBD1. Germline V gene lookup returns CDR1 SGHDT and CDR2 YYEEEE. Trimming removed 6 bases from V and 5 bases from J; junction bases left unmatched: 5. The CDR3 sequence is 13 residues long. The CDR3 coding sequence is TGTGCCAGCACCTTTGGACAGGGGTATGGCTACACCTTC. Protein: CASTFGQGYGYTF.

V and J are TRBV19 and TRBJ1-6; a possible D gene is TRBD1 (5 bases). The germline V and J ends were trimmed by 8 bases and 6 bases, with 11 bases remaining between them. The CDR3 runs 13 residues. The germline V gene has CDR1 LNHDA and CDR2 SQIVND (reference sequence). The CDR3 DNA is TGTGCCAGTCGGGACGGGCCTAATTCACCCCTCCACTTT. This codes for CASRDGPNSPLHF.

The J gene is TRBJ2-1, the V gene TRBV27; tentatively, D is TRBD1 or TRBD2 (6 bases each). The germline V gene has CDR1 MNHEY and CDR2 SMNVEV (reference sequence). V lost 8 bases to trimming and J lost 10 bases, with 12 bases between them. This CDR3 contains 11 residues. CDR3 in amino acids: CASSVGGEQFF. DNA for the CDR3: TGTGCCAGCTCTGTAGGGGGGGAGCAGTTCTTC.

This clone was observed a single time. V usage is TRBV4-2 and J usage is TRBJ1-1; D unclear. Between the trimmed V and J ends, which lost 5 bases and 0 bases, there was a span of 7 bases. Per germline, CDR1 LGHNA and CDR2 YNFKEQ. This CDR3 has 13 residues. DNA for the CDR3: TGTGCCAGCAGCGAGCTATTGAACACTGAAGCTTTCTTT. As protein: CASSELLNTEAFF.

This clone has only a few counts. The chain is built from TRBV7-2 and TRBJ2-1, with 10 bases matching TRBD2. Germline CDR1 SGHTA, CDR2 FQGNSA. Trimming removed 5 bases from V and 8 bases from J; junction bases left unmatched: 9. The CDR3 contains 15 residues. This chain's CDR3 is CASSAGLAEGDEQFF. The CDR3 coding sequence is TGTGCCAGCAGCGCAGGACTAGCGGAAGGGGATGAGCAGTTCTTC. The entire variable domain, with the rest obtained from reference TRBV7-2 and TRBJ2-1, is as follows: GAGVSQSPSNKVTEKGKDVELRCDPISGHTALYWYRQSLGQGLEFLIYFQGNSAPDKSGLPSDRFSAERTGGSVSTLTIQRTQQEDSAVYLCASSAGLAEGDEQFFGPGTRLTVL.

The V gene is TRBV7-2, the J gene TRBJ2-3, with TRBD2 matching over 7 bases. This CDR3 comprises 16 residues. Germline lookup yields CDR1 SGHTA and CDR2 FQGNSA. V dropped 3 bases and J dropped 1; count of bases not matched to a gene: 7. This CDR3 reads CASSFYLSGGTDTQYF. In nucleotides, the CDR3 is TGTGCCAGCAGCTTTTACCTAAGCGGGGGCACAGATACGCAGTATTTT.

The chain couples TRBV7-9 to TRBJ2-5, with D maybe TRBD1 (7 bases). V was shortened by 8 bases and J by 7 bases, with 20 bases between the two germline ends. CDR3 length: 14 residues. In germline, CDR1 is SEHNR, CDR2 FQNEAQ (reference sequence). The DNA for the CDR3 is TGTGCCAGCTCCCAAGGGGGCGGGGAAGGGACCCAGTACTTC. This encodes CASSQGGGEGTQYF.